Listed below are T cell receptor beta chains from one sample, sequenced in a study of T cell responses to AZD1222 COVID-19 vaccine. The method was immunoSEQ multiplex PCR; TCRdb's version includes in-frame clones alone and lacks a portion of them. This table has 110,000 or so clones, approximately 89% appearing once. The source was peripheral blood, collected on day 0 of MenACWY control vaccination. Receptors originate from an adult in good health. Each CDR3 is given with its conserved first and last residue. D genes are given only for firm matches. Clone size is given for some rows only: seen once, a few or many times, or a class if the clone is expanded.

.,TRBV3-1/TRBV3-2,TRBJ1-2,.,TGTGCCAGCAGCCACGGGACGGTTCGATATGGCTACACCTTC,CASSHGTVRYGYTF
.,TRBV23-1,TRBJ2-2,.,TGCGCCAGCAGTCTAAGGGATAGGACCGGGGAGCTGTTTTTT,CASSLRDRTGELFF
.,TRBV6-5,TRBJ2-6,.,TGTGCCAGCAGTTACTCTCGGAGGGCTGGGGCCAACGTCCTGACTTTC,CASSYSRRAGANVLTF
.,TRBV9,TRBJ2-2,TRBD1,TGTGCCAGCAGCCGTGACAGGGGTTTGAACACCGGGGAGCTGTTTTTT,CASSRDRGLNTGELFF
.,TRBV29-1,TRBJ1-2,.,TGCAGCGTTGGGGCAGGCCTGTTTGACTATGGCTACACCTTC,CSVGAGLFDYGYTF
.,TRBV13,TRBJ1-4,.,TGTGCCAGCAGCTCGGCCGGGAATGAAAAACTGTTTTTT,CASSSAGNEKLFF
.,TRBV6-2/TRBV6-3,TRBJ2-5,TRBD2,TGTGCCAGCAGCCCACCGGGGGGAGAGACCCAGTACTTC,CASSPPGGETQYF
.,TRBV29-1,TRBJ1-2,TRBD1,TGCAGCGTACAGGGGGCAAGGGGCTACACCTTC,CSVQGARGYTF
.,TRBV12-3/TRBV12-4,TRBJ1-5,TRBD1,TGTGCCAGCAGCCCTGAACAGGGGAAGCCCCAGCATTTT,CASSPEQGKPQHF
.,TRBV28,TRBJ1-2,.,TGTGCCAGCAGTTACGGGAGCTATGGCTACACCTTC,CASSYGSYGYTF
few,TRBV3-1/TRBV3-2,TRBJ1-2,.,TGTGCCAGCAGCCAAGAGGGGGGGGATTCCACCTTC,CASSQEGGDSTF
.,TRBV12-3/TRBV12-4,TRBJ2-7,.,TGTGCCAGCAGTGCCAGGGGCGAGCAGTACTTC,CASSARGEQYF
many,TRBV7-8,TRBJ1-5,TRBD1,TGTGCCAGCAGCCAGGGGGTCCAGCCCCAGCATTTT,CASSQGVQPQHF
.,TRBV5-1,TRBJ1-1,.,TGCGCCAGCAGCCAGGGAACAGGAGTAACTGAAGCTTTCTTT,CASSQGTGVTEAFF
.,TRBV19,TRBJ2-7,TRBD1,TGTGCCAGTAGTCCCGGGGACAGGGTTCACGAGCAGTACTTC,CASSPGDRVHEQYF
.,TRBV5-4,TRBJ1-1,.,TGTGCCAGCAGCTTGGGCGGGCGCAGGACTGAAGCTTTCTTT,CASSLGGRRTEAFF
once,TRBV7-2,TRBJ2-1,TRBD1,TGTGCCAGCAGCTTAGTGGGACAGGGTTCGGAGCAGTTCTTC,CASSLVGQGSEQFF
few,TRBV5-6,TRBJ2-1,.,TGTGCCAGCAGCCCGGGGGGCCATAGAGGTGAGCAGTTCTTC,CASSPGGHRGEQFF
.,TRBV6-5,TRBJ1-2,TRBD1,TGTGCCAGCAGTTACTCGAGTCGACAGGGGAGAGGCTACACCTTC,CASSYSSRQGRGYTF
once,TRBV11-2,TRBJ2-5,.,TGTGCCAGCAGCTTAGGCCCCCTACCGGAGACCCAGTACTTC,CASSLGPLPETQYF
.,TRBV21-1,TRBJ1-2,.,TGTGCCAGCAGCAAACCGCCAGGGGACAGGGAACGGGGCTACACCTTC,CASSKPPGDRERGYTF
.,TRBV2,TRBJ2-7,.,TGTGCCAGCAGTGAACTAGCTCTAATGGGCGAGCAGTACTTC,CASSELALMGEQYF
.,TRBV6-6,TRBJ2-2,.,TGTGCCAGCAGTTACTCAGACAGGAACACCGGGGAGCTGTTTTTT,CASSYSDRNTGELFF
.,TRBV11-2,TRBJ1-1,.,TGTGCCAGCAGCTTAGGAGGGGAAGCTTTCTTT,CASSLGGEAFF
.,TRBV9,TRBJ2-1,.,TGTGCCAGCAGCGAACTGGGACACCTGATCAATGAGCAGTTCTTC,CASSELGHLINEQFF
.,TRBV20-1,TRBJ2-1,.,TGCAGTGCTAGTCAGGTCGGGCAGGGTTACCAACAGCGGCAGTTCTTC,CSASQVGQGYQQRQFF
.,TRBV27,TRBJ1-5,.,TGTGCCAGCAGCCCCGACAGGTTCCAGCCCCAGCATTTT,CASSPDRFQPQHF
.,TRBV19,TRBJ1-6,.,TGTGCCAGTAGTATATTGAATTCACCCCTCCACTTT,CASSILNSPLHF
.,TRBV7-2,TRBJ1-2,.,TGTGCCAGCAGCTTAGCGGGAGAGGGCATCGACTATGGCTACACCTTC,CASSLAGEGIDYGYTF
.,TRBV5-1,TRBJ1-1,.,TGCGCCAGCAGCTTGGCCCTCGTGAACACTGAAGCTTTCTTT,CASSLALVNTEAFF
once,TRBV19,TRBJ2-7,.,TGTGCCAGTAGTATCCACGAGCAGTACTTC,CASSIHEQYF
.,TRBV4-1,TRBJ1-4,TRBD1,TGCGCCAGCAGCCAGAGCCGGGACAGGGGGGAAAAACTGTTTTTT,CASSQSRDRGEKLFF
.,TRBV2,TRBJ2-5,TRBD2,TGTGCCAGCAGTCTACTGCCGCGCCGGCTAGCGGGGGGAGAGACCCAGTACTTC,CASSLLPRRLAGGETQYF
.,TRBV21-1,TRBJ2-7,.,TGTGCCAGCAGCGACCGGACTAGCGGGGGGGACGAGCAGTACTTC,CASSDRTSGGDEQYF
.,TRBV15,TRBJ1-2,.,TGTGCCACCAGCAGAGGACAAATAGCGGACTATGGCTACACCTTC,CATSRGQIADYGYTF
once,TRBV7-8,TRBJ1-1,TRBD1,TGTGCCAGCAGCGCCCCCCGGGACAGGAGAGGGATGAACACTGAAGCTTTCTTT,CASSAPRDRRGMNTEAFF
.,TRBV30,TRBJ2-5,TRBD2,TGTGCCTGGAGTGAATTAGCGGGGAAGGCAGAGACCCAGTACTTC,CAWSELAGKAETQYF
once,TRBV27,TRBJ2-5,.,TGTGCCAGCAGTTTGCGACAGTCGTACCAAGAGACCCAGTACTTC,CASSLRQSYQETQYF
.,TRBV7-9,TRBJ1-1,.,TGTGCCAGCAGCGCTGGTGGGGGCACTGAAGCTTTCTTT,CASSAGGGTEAFF
.,TRBV7-9,TRBJ2-3,.,TGTGCCAGCAGCCCCAGGGAGGCAGTGAACACAGATACGCAGTATTTT,CASSPREAVNTDTQYF
.,TRBV6-5,TRBJ2-7,TRBD2,TGTGCCAGCAGTAGCCTAGCGGACTCCTACGAGCAGTACTTC,CASSSLADSYEQYF
.,TRBV6-1,TRBJ1-5,TRBD1,TGTGCCAGCGGACAGGGTAGCAATCAGCCCCAGCATTTT,CASGQGSNQPQHF
.,TRBV23-1,TRBJ1-4,.,TGCGCCAGCACCCAGAGTCTTAATGAAAAACTGTTTTTT,CASTQSLNEKLFF
.,TRBV4-1,TRBJ1-5,.,TGCGCCAGCAGCCAAGGGGGAACTGGAGGGGATCAGCCCCAGCATTTT,CASSQGGTGGDQPQHF
once,TRBV19,TRBJ2-1,TRBD2,TGTGCCAGTAGTATAAAAGCGGGGGGCCTATACAATGAGCAGTTCTTC,CASSIKAGGLYNEQFF
.,TRBV14,TRBJ2-3,.,TGTGCCAGCAGCGCCGCGGATACGCAGTATTTT,CASSAADTQYF
.,TRBV7-9,TRBJ2-3,TRBD2,TGTGCCAGCAGCTCAACTAGCGCATACACAGATACGCAGTATTTT,CASSSTSAYTDTQYF
.,TRBV18,TRBJ1-5,TRBD1,TGTGCCAGCTCACGTTCACAGGGGAGCAATCAGCCCCAGCATTTT,CASSRSQGSNQPQHF
.,TRBV5-6,TRBJ1-2,.,TGTGCCAGCAGCTGGATATATTATGGCTACACCTTC,CASSWIYYGYTF
.,TRBV10-3,TRBJ1-1,TRBD1,TGTGCCATCAGTGAGGTAATTATGGGAGGGACAGGGTTCCTTCCGAACACTGAAGCTTTCTTT,CAISEVIMGGTGFLPNTEAFF
.,TRBV12-5,TRBJ1-5,.,TGTGCTAGTGGTTCGGAGGGACCTTATCAGCCCCAGCATTTT,CASGSEGPYQPQHF
.,TRBV7-9,TRBJ1-5,.,TGTGCCAGCAGGGCAGATGATCAGCCCCAGCATTTT,CASRADDQPQHF
.,TRBV6-5,TRBJ1-2,TRBD1,TGTGCCAGCAGTTACTCCCGGGCAGGGGGTTTTGGTGGCTACACCTTC,CASSYSRAGGFGGYTF
.,TRBV18,TRBJ2-7,.,TGTGCCAGCTCACCGGGCCTCTTTAGGGAAGAGCAGTACTTC,CASSPGLFREEQYF
.,TRBV7-8,TRBJ1-4,.,TGTGCCAGCAGGGCTGGGGCGGCTAATGAAAAACTGTTTTTT,CASRAGAANEKLFF
.,TRBV5-4,TRBJ2-1,.,TGTGCCAGCAGCTTGGGGCAGGGGCGAACAACCTACAATGAGCAGTTCTTC,CASSLGQGRTTYNEQFF
.,TRBV7-9,TRBJ2-1,TRBD1,TGTGCCAGCAGCTTATTTCAGGGGGTGGCCGATGAGCAGTTCTTC,CASSLFQGVADEQFF
.,TRBV5-5,TRBJ1-3,.,TGTGCCAGCAGCCGGATGGGGTCTGGAAACACCATATATTTT,CASSRMGSGNTIYF